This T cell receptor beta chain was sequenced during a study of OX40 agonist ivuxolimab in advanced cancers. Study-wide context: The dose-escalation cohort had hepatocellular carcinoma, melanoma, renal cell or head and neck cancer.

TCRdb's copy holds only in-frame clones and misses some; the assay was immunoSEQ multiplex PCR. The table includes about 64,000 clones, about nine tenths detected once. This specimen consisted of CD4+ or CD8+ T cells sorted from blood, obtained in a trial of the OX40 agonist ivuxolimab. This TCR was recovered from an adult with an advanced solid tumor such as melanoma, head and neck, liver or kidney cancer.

The CDR3 loop is CASSLYGSNQPQHF. The CDR3 DNA follows: TGTGCCAGCAGCTTATACGGTAGCAATCAGCCCCAGCATTTT. The chain links TRBV7-2 to TRBJ1-5; D not certain. The germline CDR1 and CDR2 sequences are SGHTA and FQGNSA. This CDR3 is built from 14 residues. V shed 2 bases and J shed 0 bases, with 5 bases lying between them.